This T cell receptor beta chain is from a study of OX40 agonist ivuxolimab in advanced cancers. Whole-study context: Therapy given before enrollment (anti-PD-1, anti-PD-L1 or anti-CTLA-4) was allowed, and around 44% had some.

The CDR3 sequence is 15 residues long. V was trimmed by 7 bases and J by 0 bases, leaving 13 bases between them. The germline V gene encodes CDR1 LNHDA and CDR2 SQIVND (reference sequence). Study-wide points: The CD4+ and CD8+ T cells in the blood had expanded clonally by week 6 at 0.1 to 3.0 mg/kg.

TCRdb keeps only in-frame clones here, not all; method: immunoSEQ multiplex PCR. The sample carries 70,000 to 80,000 clones, around 80% recorded once. In regard to this clone: Antigen specificity is unknown.

The sequencing used CD4+ or CD8+ T cells sorted from blood, collected in a trial of the OX40 agonist ivuxolimab. V gene TRBV19 combines with J gene TRBJ2-1; D is uncertain. The receptor comes from an adult with an advanced solid tumor such as melanoma, head and neck, liver or kidney cancer. The CDR3 DNA follows: TGTGCCAGTACCAAGGGTCTTAACTCCTACAATGAGCAGTTCTTC. It encodes CASTKGLNSYNEQFF.